The 15 T cell receptor beta chains listed next were all sequenced from one sample in a study of blood T cell repertoires in COVID-19. The method was immunoSEQ multiplex PCR; TCRdb's version includes in-frame clones alone and lacks a portion of them. The table includes about 160,000 clones, approximately 84% detected once. Sequencing input: peripheral blood. The source is a woman at least 80 years old with acute or convalescent COVID-19.

V usage is TRBV28 and J usage is TRBJ2-7; 7 nucleotides match TRBD1. CDR1 and CDR2 (germline): MDHEN, SYDVKM. Trimming at V came to 9 bases and at J to 3 bases, leaving 5 bases not matched to a gene. The CDR3 has 12 residues. CDR3 in amino acids: CASVGQYYEQYF. In DNA, the CDR3 is TGTGCCAGTGTGGGACAGTACTACGAGCAGTACTTC.

This clone was counted a few times. The chain employs TRBV18 and TRBJ1-3; D is possibly TRBD1 (6 bases). Germline assignment: CDR1 KGHSH and CDR2 LQKENI. Trimming cost V 3 bases and J 2 bases, with 17 bases left between them. CDR3 size: 17 residues. CDR3 coding DNA: TGTGCCAGCTCACCCTTCGCCGGGGGGCGAGCTGGAAACACCATATATTTT. This sequence encodes CASSPFAGGRAGNTIYF.

The chain carries TRBV9 and TRBJ1-2; 9 positions match TRBD1. Germline values: CDR1 SGDLS, CDR2 YYNGEE. Trimming cost V 4 bases and J 0 bases; bases outside gene matches: 7. This CDR3 spans 16 amino acids. The CDR3 nucleotides read TGTGCCAGCAGCCGAACCACAGGGGGCCCTAACTATGGCTACACCTTC. Encoded protein: CASSRTTGGPNYGYTF.

This clone was detected once. The chain couples TRBV30 to TRBJ2-5; the match to TRBD1 covers 9 bases. The germline V gene has CDR1 GTSNPN and CDR2 SVGIG (reference sequence). J lost 4 bases, V lost 5 bases, and 11 bases had no gene match. The CDR3 is made up of 15 amino acids. This chain's CDR3 is CAWGEGNRGRETQYF. CDR3 coding DNA: TGTGCCTGGGGGGAAGGAAACAGGGGGCGAGAGACCCAGTACTTC.

The chain employs TRBV7-9 and TRBJ2-4; TRBD2 aligns across 8 bases. The germline V gene encodes CDR1 SEHNR and CDR2 FQNEAQ (reference sequence). CDR3 size: 15 residues. J was trimmed by 1 base and V by 6 bases; bases with no gene match: 5. The CDR3 loop reads CASSSGGFAKNIQYF. Written as DNA, the CDR3 is TGTGCCAGCAGTTCGGGGGGGTTCGCCAAAAACATTCAGTACTTC.

J is TRBJ2-1 and V is TRBV7-9; 10 bases are a match to TRBD2. Germline loops: CDR1 SEHNR, CDR2 FQNEAQ (reference sequence). This CDR3 comprises 16 residues. V was pared by 4 bases and J by 11 bases, with 14 bases of the junction left unmatched. The CDR3, as DNA: TGTGCCAGCAGCTCCGACAGCGGGAGGGTGGCGGCGAAGCAGTTCTTC. Its translation is CASSSDSGRVAAKQFF.

The chain joins TRBV5-6 to TRBJ1-5, with TRBD1 identical over 7 bases. The germline gives CDR1 SGHDT, CDR2 YYEEEE. J was trimmed by 2 bases and V by 7 bases; bases with no gene match: 9. This CDR3 spans 15 amino acids. The CDR3 loop is CASGRQGGGNQPQHF. The CDR3 DNA reads as TGTGCCAGCGGCCGACAGGGAGGCGGCAATCAGCCCCAGCATTTT. Full variable domain (outside the CDR3, taken from reference TRBV5-6 and TRBJ1-5): DAGVTQSPTHLIKTRGQQVTLRCSPKSGHDTVSWYQQALGQGPQFIFQYYEEEERQRGNFPDRFSGHQFPNYSSELNVNALLLGDSALYLCASGRQGGGNQPQHFGDGTRLSIL.

This clone showed up just a few times. The rearrangement uses TRBV10-3 and TRBJ2-2, with unresolved D. The V and J ends lost 7 bases and 7 bases respectively, with 7 bases between them. Germline lookup yields CDR1 ENHRY and CDR2 SYGVKD. This CDR3 has 11 amino acids. The CDR3 coding sequence is TGTGCCATCATGGGCCTCGGGGAGCTGTTTTTT. Translating gives CAIMGLGELFF.

This clone was detected only a few times. The chain uses TRBV2 and TRBJ2-2; D not resolved. The V end lost 7 bases, the J end lost 1 base, and 10 bases lay between the germline ends. The length of the CDR3 is 14 residues. Germline CDR1 and CDR2: SNHLY and FYNNEI. The CDR3 coding sequence is TGTGCCAGCACCGCGACTGTGAACACCGGGGAGCTGTTTTTT. Encoded protein: CASTATVNTGELFF.

This chain uses TRBV11-3 with TRBJ2-2, with D possibly TRBD2 on 5 matching bases. The CDR3 covers 13 residues. Germline assignment: CDR1 SGHNT and CDR2 YENEEA. Trimming removed 5 bases at V and 7 bases at J, with 11 bases between. In nucleotides, the CDR3 is TGTGCCAGCAGCCCCCCTGGAGGCGGGGAGCTGTTTTTT. It codes for CASSPPGGGELFF.

The CDR3 nucleotides read TGTGCCAGCAGCCAAACGGCGGCCAGAACCTACAATGAGCAGTTCTTC. Translation gives CASSQTAARTYNEQFF. V usage is TRBV7-6 and J usage is TRBJ2-1; the D is unclear. CDR1 is SGHVS and CDR2 is FNYEAQ in the germline V gene. CDR3 length: 16 residues. V was cut by 5 bases and J by 2 bases, with 16 bases left in between. The variable domain in full, completed from reference TRBV7-6 and TRBJ2-1, reads GAGVSQSPRYKVTKRGQDVALRCDPISGHVSLYWYRQALGQGPEFLTYFNYEAQQDKSGLPNDRFSAERPEGSISTLTIQRTEQRDSAMYRCASSQTAARTYNEQFFGPGTRLTVL.

This chain joins TRBV18 and TRBJ2-6, with 7 bases matching TRBD1. CDR3 length: 18 residues. Germline V gives CDR1 KGHSH, CDR2 LQKENI. Trimming removed 3 bases from V and 2 bases from J; junction bases left unmatched: 10. DNA for the CDR3: TGTGCCAGCTCACCGATCGCGGGCCAGGGGGCTGGGGCCAACGTCCTGACTTTC. It yields the protein CASSPIAGQGAGANVLTF.

The chain links TRBV29-1 to TRBJ1-1; D gene ambiguous. The germline gives CDR1 SQVTM, CDR2 ANQGSEA. The CDR3 is 12 amino acids. For the CDR3, the DNA is TGCTCCCATGGGAGCCCGAACACTGAAGCTTTCTTT. Protein sequence: CSHGSPNTEAFF.

V usage is TRBV5-1 and J usage is TRBJ2-1; TRBD2 matches 13 bases. The CDR3 loop spans 15 amino acids. CDR1 is SGHRS and CDR2 is YFSETQ in the germline V gene. The junction had 8 bases not matched to a gene; V was cut back by 4 bases and J by 10 bases. The CDR3 is CASSRGLAGEKEQFF. The CDR3 DNA reads as TGCGCCAGCAGCCGCGGACTAGCGGGAGAGAAAGAGCAGTTCTTC.

The rearrangement links TRBV10-3 to TRBJ1-1, with D hard to call. This CDR3 has 14 amino acids. Trimming removed 0 bases at V and 3 bases at J, with 8 bases between. Germline V gene lookup returns CDR1 ENHRY and CDR2 SYGVKD. CDR3 region: CAISESRVDTEAFF. The CDR3 DNA is TGTGCCATCAGTGAGTCTCGGGTGGACACTGAAGCTTTCTTT.